This T cell receptor (beta chain) was identified during a study of T cell responses to AZD1222 COVID-19 vaccine. Points on this clone: The antigen remains unidentified.

Germline V gene data show CDR1 as SGHRS and CDR2 as YFSETQ. The CDR3 sequence is 15 residues long. V shed 0 bases and J shed 5 bases, with 11 bases lying between them. Regarding the study as a whole: In the spike-specific TCR repertoire, nearly half reportedly target unmutated variant regions. Only 5 or 6 people who got AZD1222 tested seropositive at baseline. White British people made up most donors, females outnumbered males, and clonal diversity was possibly underestimated.

Timing groups of about 4 and about 12 weeks for second doses were pooled. This table comes from immunoSEQ multiplex PCR, and its TCRdb copy is limited to in-frame clones, with some not included. Among more than 150,000 clones listed, roughly 94% were seen once. The rearrangement joins TRBV5-1 to TRBJ1-4; D is uncertain. This TCR derives from an adult who received the AZD1222 COVID-19 vaccine. Sequenced material: peripheral blood, taken 28 days after the second AZD1222 dose. The CDR3 here is CASSLVGLFNEKLFF. CDR3 DNA: TGCGCCAGCAGCTTGGTAGGTCTGTTCAATGAAAAACTGTTTTTT.